Listed below are T cell receptor beta chains from one sample, sequenced in a study of blood T cell repertoires in COVID-19. The protocol was immunoSEQ multiplex PCR, while the TCRdb copy is restricted to in-frame clones and leaves out a portion. The sample holds around 120,000 clones, 70% to 90% seen once. The material sequenced was peripheral blood. The receptors come from a human donor in a cohort sampled during active COVID-19. CDR3s include the opening cysteine and the closing phenylalanine or tryptophan. The order of the fields is D gene, clone size, V gene, J gene, CDR3 DNA, CDR3 protein. D genes are given only for firm matches. Part of the rows lack a size; the others show once, few, many or a class for expanded clones.

D gene: -
clone size: -
V gene: TRBV29-1
J gene: TRBJ2-5
CDR3 DNA: TGCAGCGTTGATCAGGGATCCCAAGAGACCCAGTACTTC
CDR3 protein: CSVDQGSQETQYF

D gene: TRBD1
clone size: -
V gene: TRBV7-6
J gene: TRBJ1-1
CDR3 DNA: TGTGCCAGCAGCTTAAAACCCCCATTGGGACAGGGAGACACTGAAGCTTTCTTT
CDR3 protein: CASSLKPPLGQGDTEAFF

D gene: -
clone size: -
V gene: TRBV18
J gene: TRBJ2-5
CDR3 DNA: TGTGCCAGCTCACGTGACCGGGTGGAGACCCAGTACTTC
CDR3 protein: CASSRDRVETQYF

D gene: TRBD1
clone size: -
V gene: TRBV5-1
J gene: TRBJ1-1
CDR3 DNA: TGCGCCAGCAGCTTGGCTACAGGGGTAGCTTTCTTT
CDR3 protein: CASSLATGVAFF

D gene: -
clone size: -
V gene: TRBV30
J gene: TRBJ2-1
CDR3 DNA: TGTGCCTGGAGCTCGGGGATCCGAGGCCAGATCTACAATGAGCAGTTCTTC
CDR3 protein: CAWSSGIRGQIYNEQFF

D gene: -
clone size: -
V gene: TRBV11-2
J gene: TRBJ1-4
CDR3 DNA: TGTGCCAGCAGCCAACGGGATAATGAAAAACTGTTTTTT
CDR3 protein: CASSQRDNEKLFF

D gene: TRBD1
clone size: once
V gene: TRBV6-5
J gene: TRBJ2-2
CDR3 DNA: TGTGCCAGCAGTTCCCGGGACAGGGGGTACACCGGGGAGCTGTTTTTT
CDR3 protein: CASSSRDRGYTGELFF

D gene: -
clone size: medium-sized
V gene: TRBV10-3
J gene: TRBJ1-5
CDR3 DNA: TGTGCCATCAGGGAGGGAGGGGGCAATCAGCCCCAGCATTTT
CDR3 protein: CAIREGGGNQPQHF

D gene: -
clone size: -
V gene: TRBV5-4
J gene: TRBJ1-1
CDR3 DNA: TGTGCCAGCAGCTTGGTGGTGGAGATGAACACTGAAGCTTTCTTT
CDR3 protein: CASSLVVEMNTEAFF

D gene: TRBD1
clone size: -
V gene: TRBV7-3
J gene: TRBJ1-1
CDR3 DNA: TGTGCCAGCAGCCTGACCGGGACAGGGAACACTGAAGCTTTCTTT
CDR3 protein: CASSLTGTGNTEAFF

D gene: -
clone size: -
V gene: TRBV28
J gene: TRBJ2-7
CDR3 DNA: TGTGCCAGCAGGTCGGAGCTGTACGAGCAGTACTTC
CDR3 protein: CASRSELYEQYF

D gene: TRBD2
clone size: -
V gene: TRBV7-6
J gene: TRBJ2-4
CDR3 DNA: TGTGCCAGCAGCTTAGGAGCGGGAGACATTCAGTACTTC
CDR3 protein: CASSLGAGDIQYF

D gene: TRBD1
clone size: -
V gene: TRBV5-1
J gene: TRBJ1-1
CDR3 DNA: TGCGCCAGCAGCTCCGGGACAGGGTCGACTGAAGCTTTCTTT
CDR3 protein: CASSSGTGSTEAFF

D gene: -
clone size: -
V gene: TRBV5-1
J gene: TRBJ1-3
CDR3 DNA: TGCGCCAGCAGCGAGGGTCTCTCTGGAAACACCATATATTTT
CDR3 protein: CASSEGLSGNTIYF

D gene: TRBD2
clone size: many
V gene: TRBV7-3
J gene: TRBJ2-1
CDR3 DNA: TGTGCCAGCAGCCGGGAGGGGACCCTATACAATGAGCAGTTCTTC
CDR3 protein: CASSREGTLYNEQFF

D gene: -
clone size: -
V gene: TRBV5-4
J gene: TRBJ2-7
CDR3 DNA: TGTGCCAGCAGCTTGTGGGAGGACCCCTACGAGCAGTACTTC
CDR3 protein: CASSLWEDPYEQYF

D gene: TRBD1
clone size: -
V gene: TRBV9
J gene: TRBJ2-2
CDR3 DNA: TGTGCCAGCAGCCCCGGGGACAGGGACACCGGGGAGCTGTTTTTT
CDR3 protein: CASSPGDRDTGELFF

D gene: TRBD1
clone size: -
V gene: TRBV30
J gene: TRBJ2-3
CDR3 DNA: TGTGCCTGGGCCACAGGGGACAGCACAGATACGCAGTATTTT
CDR3 protein: CAWATGDSTDTQYF

D gene: TRBD2
clone size: -
V gene: TRBV10-3
J gene: TRBJ2-1
CDR3 DNA: TGTGCCATCAGTGAGTCCGGACTAGCGGGGGACAATGAGCAGTTCTTC
CDR3 protein: CAISESGLAGDNEQFF

D gene: TRBD2
clone size: -
V gene: TRBV30
J gene: TRBJ2-1
CDR3 DNA: TGTGCCTGGAGTGTTCTAGCGGCCTACAATGAGCAGTTCTTC
CDR3 protein: CAWSVLAAYNEQFF

D gene: -
clone size: -
V gene: TRBV6-6
J gene: TRBJ2-7
CDR3 DNA: TGTGCCAGCAGTTACGTCAGCCGGGATTACGAGCAGTACTTC
CDR3 protein: CASSYVSRDYEQYF

D gene: TRBD1
clone size: -
V gene: TRBV28
J gene: TRBJ1-1
CDR3 DNA: TGTGCCAGCAGCCAGACAGGGCGGGTCACTGAAGCTTTCTTT
CDR3 protein: CASSQTGRVTEAFF

D gene: -
clone size: -
V gene: TRBV6-4
J gene: TRBJ2-1
CDR3 DNA: TGTGCCAGCAGCCCTACGGGTCATCAAAATGAGCAGTTCTTC
CDR3 protein: CASSPTGHQNEQFF

D gene: -
clone size: -
V gene: TRBV6-2/TRBV6-3
J gene: TRBJ1-5
CDR3 DNA: TGTGCCAGCAGTTACCCACCTGTCCCCAGGCCCCAGCATTTT
CDR3 protein: CASSYPPVPRPQHF

D gene: TRBD1
clone size: -
V gene: TRBV5-1
J gene: TRBJ1-3
CDR3 DNA: TGCGCCAGCAGCTTACAGGGGGCGGGAAACACCATATATTTT
CDR3 protein: CASSLQGAGNTIYF

D gene: -
clone size: -
V gene: TRBV28
J gene: TRBJ1-6
CDR3 DNA: TGTGCCAGCAGCGGGGGATCGAGCTCCTATAATTCACCCCTCCACTTT
CDR3 protein: CASSGGSSSYNSPLHF

D gene: TRBD2
clone size: -
V gene: TRBV19
J gene: TRBJ2-3
CDR3 DNA: TGTGCCAGTAGTATTCGGTCGGGGGGACTCACAGATACGCAGTATTTT
CDR3 protein: CASSIRSGGLTDTQYF

D gene: TRBD1
clone size: -
V gene: TRBV5-6
J gene: TRBJ1-3
CDR3 DNA: TGTGCCAGCAGCCCCACTTTCAGGGGGGCCGGAAACACCATATATTTT
CDR3 protein: CASSPTFRGAGNTIYF

D gene: -
clone size: -
V gene: TRBV21-1
J gene: TRBJ2-6
CDR3 DNA: TGTGCCAGCACTGGCGGGAACTCTGGGGCCAACGTCCTGACTTTC
CDR3 protein: CASTGGNSGANVLTF

D gene: -
clone size: -
V gene: TRBV4-2
J gene: TRBJ1-2
CDR3 DNA: TGTGCCAGCAGCCAAGATTTAGCGACAGGTCATGGCTACACCTTC
CDR3 protein: CASSQDLATGHGYTF

D gene: -
clone size: -
V gene: TRBV6-2/TRBV6-3
J gene: TRBJ2-7
CDR3 DNA: TGTGCCAGCAGCACGGGTCTCCTCGGTGTGCAGTACTTC
CDR3 protein: CASSTGLLGVQYF

D gene: -
clone size: -
V gene: TRBV7-2
J gene: TRBJ2-1
CDR3 DNA: TGTGCCAGCAGCTTAGGCGGCAGCGGCTCCTACAATGAGCAGTTCTTC
CDR3 protein: CASSLGGSGSYNEQFF

D gene: TRBD2
clone size: -
V gene: TRBV5-1
J gene: TRBJ2-3
CDR3 DNA: TGCGCCAGCAGCTTTCCGCTAGCGGGACGCACAGATACGCAGTATTTT
CDR3 protein: CASSFPLAGRTDTQYF

D gene: -
clone size: -
V gene: TRBV5-1
J gene: TRBJ2-3
CDR3 DNA: TGCGCCAGCAGCGCCGGGACATTCTCTGATACGCAGTATTTT
CDR3 protein: CASSAGTFSDTQYF

D gene: -
clone size: -
V gene: TRBV21-1
J gene: TRBJ2-7
CDR3 DNA: TGTGCCAGCAGCAAAGGACGGCGGGGTGAGGCCTACGAGCAGTACTTC
CDR3 protein: CASSKGRRGEAYEQYF

D gene: -
clone size: -
V gene: TRBV2
J gene: TRBJ2-3
CDR3 DNA: TGTGCCAGCAGTGGACGCGGGGGCCCCACAGATACGCAGTATTTT
CDR3 protein: CASSGRGGPTDTQYF

D gene: -
clone size: -
V gene: TRBV27
J gene: TRBJ1-3
CDR3 DNA: TGTGCCAGCAGTTTATCTAACGGACTCTCTGGAAACACCATATATTTT
CDR3 protein: CASSLSNGLSGNTIYF

D gene: -
clone size: -
V gene: TRBV2
J gene: TRBJ2-1
CDR3 DNA: TGTGCCAGCAGTGCACTAGGGGGTTACAATGAGCAGTTCTTC
CDR3 protein: CASSALGGYNEQFF

D gene: TRBD1
clone size: once
V gene: TRBV11-2
J gene: TRBJ1-3
CDR3 DNA: TGTGCCAGCAGTCACTGGACAGGGGTCGGAAACACCATATATTTT
CDR3 protein: CASSHWTGVGNTIYF

D gene: -
clone size: -
V gene: TRBV11-2
J gene: TRBJ2-2
CDR3 DNA: TGTGCCAGCAGCTTAATGACAGCAAACACCGGGGAGCTGTTTTTT
CDR3 protein: CASSLMTANTGELFF

D gene: TRBD2
clone size: -
V gene: TRBV5-1
J gene: TRBJ2-1
CDR3 DNA: TGCGCCAGCAGCTCCGGACTAGCGGGAGGTGAGCAGTTCTTC
CDR3 protein: CASSSGLAGGEQFF

D gene: TRBD1
clone size: few
V gene: TRBV5-4
J gene: TRBJ2-3
CDR3 DNA: TGTGCCAGCAGCTTACGCCTCCTCGGGACAGGGGCGACAGATACGCAGTATTTT
CDR3 protein: CASSLRLLGTGATDTQYF

D gene: -
clone size: -
V gene: TRBV6-5
J gene: TRBJ2-7
CDR3 DNA: TGTGCCAGCAGTTACTCCCATTTTCAGGGTTACGAGCAGTACTTC
CDR3 protein: CASSYSHFQGYEQYF

D gene: -
clone size: -
V gene: TRBV4-1
J gene: TRBJ2-4
CDR3 DNA: TGCGCCAGCAGCCGTTTCCCTGAAGGGGCTTCCCGTGGGAACATTCAGTACTTC
CDR3 protein: CASSRFPEGASRGNIQYF

D gene: -
clone size: -
V gene: TRBV7-9
J gene: TRBJ1-2
CDR3 DNA: TGTGCCAGCAGACCTCAGGGAAATGGCTATGGCTACACCTTC
CDR3 protein: CASRPQGNGYGYTF

D gene: TRBD1
clone size: -
V gene: TRBV7-2
J gene: TRBJ1-2
CDR3 DNA: TGTGCCAGCAGCTCGACTGGACAGGTCTATGGCTACACCTTC
CDR3 protein: CASSSTGQVYGYTF

D gene: -
clone size: -
V gene: TRBV27
J gene: TRBJ1-1
CDR3 DNA: TGTGCCAGCAGTTTCGGGTTGAACACTGAAGCTTTCTTT
CDR3 protein: CASSFGLNTEAFF

D gene: -
clone size: -
V gene: TRBV2
J gene: TRBJ1-5
CDR3 DNA: TGTGCCAGCAGTGGAGGAAGGGAGAATCAGCCCCAGCATTTT
CDR3 protein: CASSGGRENQPQHF